This TCR beta chain was recovered during a study of shared clonotypes between healthy human individuals. Study as a whole: Per donor, CD8 memory used one plate, CD8 naive used two, CD4 memory used three and CD4 naive used three.

The repertoire was sequenced with immunoSEQ multiplex PCR; TCRdb's copy has only in-frame clones and lacks some. Of nearly 1,000,000 clones in the sample, about three quarters were seen once. This clone was recorded only once. This CDR3 has 15 amino acids. The V gene lost 5 bases and the J gene lost 3 bases, with 13 bases spanning the gap. Germline V gives CDR1 ENHRY, CDR2 SYGVKD. This receptor was taken from a young man in good health. This chain uses TRBV10-3 with TRBJ2-2, with D possibly being TRBD2 (6 bases). The sequenced sample was memory CD4+ T cells sorted from blood. Subset: CD45RA-negative fraction. The CDR3 protein is CAISRDSGYTGELFF. DNA of the CDR3: TGTGCCATCAGTCGCGACAGCGGGTACACCGGGGAGCTGTTTTTT.